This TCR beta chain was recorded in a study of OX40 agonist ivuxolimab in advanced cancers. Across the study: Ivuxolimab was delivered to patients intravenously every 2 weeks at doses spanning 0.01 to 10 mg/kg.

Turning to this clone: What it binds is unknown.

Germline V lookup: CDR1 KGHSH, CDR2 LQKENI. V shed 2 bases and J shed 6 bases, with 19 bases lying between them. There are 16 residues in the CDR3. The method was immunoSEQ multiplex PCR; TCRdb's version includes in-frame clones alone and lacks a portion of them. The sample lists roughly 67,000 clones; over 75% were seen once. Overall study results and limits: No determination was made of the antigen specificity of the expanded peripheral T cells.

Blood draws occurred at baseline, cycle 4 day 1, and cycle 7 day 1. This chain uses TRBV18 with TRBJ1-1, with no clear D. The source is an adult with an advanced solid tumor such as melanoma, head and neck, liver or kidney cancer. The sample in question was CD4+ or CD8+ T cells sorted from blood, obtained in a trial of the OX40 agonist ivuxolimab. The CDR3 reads CASSPTSVRTVSEAFF. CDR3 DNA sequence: TGTGCCAGCTCACCAACGTCGGTGAGGACGGTGTCTGAAGCTTTCTTT.